The next 13 T cell receptor beta chains were all read from a single sample in a study of blood T cell repertoires in COVID-19. The assay was immunoSEQ multiplex PCR, and TCRdb's table has in-frame clones only and misses some. The data show about 150,000 clones, nearly 80% seen once. The sequencing input was peripheral blood. Every receptor here comes from an elderly man with acute or convalescent COVID-19.

The chain recombines TRBV11-3 with TRBJ1-1; 8 positions match TRBD1. This CDR3 is 15 amino acids long. Trimming cost V 0 bases and J 2 bases; bases outside gene matches: 2. Germline values: CDR1 SGHNT, CDR2 YENEEA. The CDR3 is CASSLDAGGNTEAFF. The CDR3 region has the DNA TGTGCCAGCAGCTTAGATGCAGGGGGCAACACTGAAGCTTTCTTT.

This chain joins TRBV6-5 and TRBJ2-7, with 7 bases matching TRBD1. This CDR3 region has 13 residues. Germline CDR1 MNHEY, CDR2 SVGAGI. Trimming removed 4 bases from V and 5 bases from J; junction bases left unmatched: 5. The CDR3 loop reads CASSSDRVDEQYF. The CDR3 bases are TGTGCCAGCAGTTCCGACAGGGTGGACGAGCAGTACTTC.

The chain carries TRBV4-2 and TRBJ1-1; no reliable D call. Germline loops: CDR1 LGHNA, CDR2 YNFKEQ. The CDR3 runs 13 residues. The V end was cut by 0 bases, the J end by 0 bases, with 2 bases between. CDR3 in amino acids: CASSQDMNTEAFF. CDR3 nucleotides: TGTGCCAGCAGCCAAGATATGAACACTGAAGCTTTCTTT.

This chain links TRBV3-1 (or the pseudogene TRBV3-2) with TRBJ1-5, with a tentative D call TRBD1 (6 bases). Trimming removed 0 bases from V and 7 bases from J, with 19 bases in between. CDR3 length: 17 residues. In germline, CDR1 is LGHDT, CDR2 YNNKEL (reference sequence). This CDR3 is CASSQDEETGDGQPQHF. Written as DNA, the CDR3 is TGTGCCAGCAGCCAAGATGAGGAGACAGGTGATGGGCAGCCCCAGCATTTT.

V and J are TRBV7-2 and TRBJ1-6, with 8 bases matching TRBD1. V lost 2 bases and J lost 9; bases outside the gene matches: 6. CDR1 is SGHTA and CDR2 is FQGNSA in the germline V gene. This CDR3 is built from 15 residues. CDR3 nucleotides: TGTGCCAGCAGCTTACAGGGGGCGGTCGGTTCACCCCTCCACTTT. Its translation is CASSLQGAVGSPLHF.

The chain joins TRBV6-5 to TRBJ1-6; tentative D call: TRBD1 (6 bases). The germline gives CDR1 MNHEY, CDR2 SVGAGI. The CDR3 spans 14 residues. Deletions cut 7 bases from V and 4 bases from J, with 11 bases between. CDR3 DNA: TGTGCCAGCAACCCAGGGACATATAATTCACCCCTCCACTTT. Translation gives CASNPGTYNSPLHF.

The V gene is TRBV30, the J gene TRBJ1-5, with a weak D call TRBD1 (6 bases). The CDR3 spans 16 residues. The germline CDR1 and CDR2 sequences are GTSNPN and SVGIG (reference sequence). V shed 0 bases and J shed 5 bases, with 17 bases lying between them. The CDR3 DNA is TGTGCCTGGAGTGTTGGCGGGGGGCGCTTGGATCAGCCCCAGCATTTT. Its protein product is CAWSVGGGRLDQPQHF.

DNA of the CDR3: TGTGCCAGCAGTTACTCCAACAGTTTCAATCAGCCCCAGCATTTT. It is translated as CASSYSNSFNQPQHF. The rearrangement joins TRBV6-5 to TRBJ1-5; unclear D gene. V lost 0 bases and J 3 bases, leaving 9 bases between the germline ends. CDR1 is MNHEY, CDR2 SVGAGI, per germline. The CDR3 consists of 15 residues.

The chain is built from TRBV24-1 and TRBJ1-5, with unresolved D. The V gene lost 5 bases and the J gene lost 7 bases, with 5 bases spanning the gap. The V gene's germline CDR1 is KGHDR and CDR2 SFDVKD. The CDR3 is 11 amino acids. CDR3 region: CATSVRQPQHF. In DNA form, the CDR3 reads TGTGCCACCAGTGTCAGGCAGCCCCAGCATTTT.

The V call is TRBV5-1, the J call TRBJ2-3; 7 nucleotides agree with TRBD1. V shed 4 bases, J shed 6 bases, and the junction held 5 bases outside the gene matches. This CDR3 contains 13 residues. The germline V gene encodes CDR1 SGHRS and CDR2 YFSETQ. For the CDR3, the DNA is TGCGCCAGCAGCCAAGGGGACAGCGATACGCAGTATTTT. It yields the protein CASSQGDSDTQYF.

Only a few counts were recorded for this clone. The rearrangement links TRBV7-9 to TRBJ1-2; D unclear. Germline CDR1 is SEHNR and CDR2 is FQNEAQ (reference sequence). The CDR3 totals 13 residues. V was clipped by 5 bases and J by 8 bases, with 15 bases between them. The CDR3, as DNA: TGTGCCAGCAGCCCCGTCGGAGGGTACGGCTACACCTTC. Its translation: CASSPVGGYGYTF.

This chain links TRBV11-2 with TRBJ2-5; tentative D call: TRBD2 (6 bases). Trimming shortened V by 1 base and J by 5 bases, and 11 bases separated the two germline ends. Germline V gene lookup returns CDR1 SGHAT and CDR2 FQNNGV. The CDR3 has 14 amino acids. CDR3 in amino acids: CASSLGGEAETQYF. The CDR3 DNA follows: TGTGCCAGCAGCTTAGGCGGGGAGGCGGAGACCCAGTACTTC.

CDR3 nucleotide sequence: TGTGCCAGCAGCCGAGTCCCTAGCGGACACACAGATACGCAGTATTTT. Residues: CASSRVPSGHTDTQYF. The V call is TRBV11-1, the J call TRBJ2-3; TRBD2 matches 7 bases. This CDR3 has 16 amino acids. The germline V gene has CDR1 SGHAT and CDR2 FQDESV (reference sequence). J gave up 2 bases and V 5 bases, and 10 bases lay outside the gene matches.